The source of this TCR beta chain is a study of lymphopenia after photon versus proton radiotherapy. This clone has only one observation. Its cognate antigen is unknown. The protocol was immunoSEQ multiplex PCR, while the TCRdb copy is restricted to in-frame clones and leaves out a portion. This sample carries tens of thousands of clones, around four fifths of them seen once, and the ten largest clones take 21%. CDR1 KGHSH and CDR2 LQKENI come from the germline V gene. The CDR3 is 15 residues long. V was clipped by 3 bases and J by 6 bases; unmatched bases: 5. Broader study findings: Proton therapy kept repertoires fairly stable, unlike photons, which gained effector/memory cells. Post-nadir diversity loss with photons came from oligoclonal expansion, particularly CD8+ Temra cells.

The specimen comprised peripheral blood, sampled from a patient treated with proton-based radiotherapy. The receptor was isolated from a woman in her seventies with pancreatic cancer. The chain uses TRBV18 and TRBJ2-3; 11 nucleotides match TRBD1. The CDR3 DNA follows: TGTGCCAGCTCACCTGGACAGGGGGCATGGGATACGCAGTATTTT. Amino acid sequence: CASSPGQGAWDTQYF.